These 21 T cell receptor beta chains were all obtained from the same sample, sequenced in a study of T cells in women clearing cervical HPV infection. Libraries were prepared by immunoSEQ multiplex PCR; TCRdb keeps only in-frame clonotypes and omits some of them. Its clone listing holds nearly 20,000 clones. Sequencing was done on a sample of blood buffy coat. All receptors derive from a woman aged 18 to 75 with a cervical HPV16 infection that either progressed to CIN3+ or cleared (not recorded which).

Of note for this clone: The CDR3 extends 3 residues past the end of the read, so its final part is completed from the germline J gene. The chain links TRBV18 to TRBJ1-5; a possible D gene is TRBD1 (5 bases). Germline V CDR1 and CDR2: KGHSH, LQKENI. CDR3 length equals 14 residues. The V end was cut by 4 bases, the J end by 1 base, with 8 bases between. The sequenced part of the CDR3 DNA is TGTGCCAGCTCACTGGGGGGGAGCAATCAGCCC. It encodes CASSLGGSNQP. The complete CDR3 protein is CASSLGGSNQPQHF.

On this clone itself: The CDR3 end is not reached by the read, which stops 3 residues before it; the germline J gene fills it in. V usage is TRBV20-1 and J usage is TRBJ2-7; no clear D. Germline values: CDR1 DFQATT, CDR2 SNEGSKA (reference sequence). The CDR3 consists of 14 residues. V was pared by 1 base and J by 2 bases, with 12 bases between. CDR3 bases read: TGCAGTGCTAGAGCACAATATTCTGCCTACGAG. It yields the protein CSARAQYSAYE. The whole CDR3 protein reads CSARAQYSAYEQYF.

In regard to this clone: With the read ending 3 residues before the CDR3 end, the germline J gene is used to fill in that end. The V call is TRBV15, the J call TRBJ2-5; D may be TRBD2 (7 bases). V lost 5 bases and J lost 5, with 15 bases in between. The CDR3 covers 14 residues. From germline, CDR1 is LNHNV and CDR2 YYDKDF (reference sequence). The CDR3 spells CATSGREGVETQYF. The sequenced part of the CDR3 DNA is TGTGCCACCAGCGGTAGGGAGGGGGTTGAGACC.

Points on this clone: The read terminates 3 residues before the CDR3 end, so the remaining end is supplied by the germline J gene. The rearrangement uses TRBV10-3 and TRBJ1-1, with D hard to call. The CDR3 extends over 14 amino acids. CDR1 is ENHRY and CDR2 is SYGVKD in the germline V gene. With 3 bases removed from V and 1 base from J, the gap between germline ends came to 9 bases. The CDR3 spells CAISDDTRNTEAFF. CDR3 DNA, as far as it was read: TGTGCCATCAGTGATGACACACGGAACACTGAA.

Notes on this clone: The read stops 3 residues short of the end of the CDR3; the missing end is completed from the germline J gene. This chain links TRBV20-1 with TRBJ1-5; D ambiguous. This CDR3 spans 13 amino acids. Germline CDR1 and CDR2: DFQATT and SNEGSKA (reference sequence). The germline V and J ends were trimmed by 5 bases and 0 bases, with 8 bases remaining between them. The CDR3 loop is CSAQTDSNQPQHF. The sequenced part of the CDR3 DNA is TGCAGTGCTCAGACTGATAGCAATCAGCCC.

This chain's CDR3 is CASSTWVGQASNQPQHF. The sequenced part of the CDR3 DNA is TGTGCCAGCAGCACCTGGGTGGGACAGGCTAGCAATCAGCCC. The chain is built from TRBV14 and TRBJ1-5; 8 positions agree with TRBD1. The sequence runs out 3 residues before the end of the CDR3; the remainder is reconstructed from the germline J gene. CDR3 length: 17 residues. Germline trimming cut 5 bases from V and 0 bases from J; bases unmatched to any gene: 9. Germline values: CDR1 SGHDN, CDR2 FVKESK.

Notes on this clone: The read ends 3 residues before the CDR3 terminus; that terminus is restored from the germline J gene. The chain links TRBV9 to TRBJ2-7; 13 bases are shared with TRBD2. The CDR3 runs 16 residues. Germline CDR1 is SGDLS and CDR2 is YYNGEE. J was trimmed by 4 bases and V by 3 bases; bases with no gene match: 7. Partial CDR3 DNA: TGTGCCAGCAGCGCTGGACTAGCGGGGGCCCCTTACGAG. Translating it yields CASSAGLAGAPYE. The complete CDR3 protein is CASSAGLAGAPYEQYF.

With respect to this clone: The read comes to an end 3 residues before the CDR3 does, leaving the germline J gene to fill in the end. J is TRBJ1-5 and V is TRBV2; D call uncertain. The V end lost 5 bases, the J end lost 1 base, and 9 bases lay between the germline ends. CDR1 and CDR2 (germline): SNHLY, FYNNEI. This CDR3 region has 14 residues. CDR3 DNA (partial): TGTGCCAGCAGTCTATACAGCAGCAATCAGCCC. This gives the protein CASSLYSSNQP. The full CDR3 is CASSLYSSNQPQHF.

On this clone: Read sequence stops 3 residues before the CDR3 end, and the germline J gene provides the missing end. The chain employs TRBV5-1 and TRBJ1-2; D perhaps matches TRBD1 (5 bases). The V end lost 4 bases, the J end lost 1 base, and 14 bases lay between the germline ends. From germline, CDR1 is SGHRS and CDR2 YFSETQ. This CDR3 comprises 15 residues. The CDR3 DNA, read in part, is TGCGCCAGCAGCCTCGACAGCGACGGTAACTATGGC. It yields the protein CASSLDSDGNYG. The whole CDR3 sequence is CASSLDSDGNYGYTF.

Turning to this clone: From the germline J gene comes the end of the CDR3, since the read stops 3 residues before it. The V gene is TRBV14, the J gene TRBJ2-5, with 8 bases lining up with TRBD1. The CDR3 sequence is 14 residues long. Germline lookup yields CDR1 SGHDN and CDR2 FVKESK. Trimming cost V 4 bases and J 5 bases; bases outside gene matches: 6. Partial CDR3 DNA: TGTGCCAGCAGCCTTCAGGGGGCGCGGGAGACC. Residues: CASSLQGARET. The whole CDR3 protein is CASSLQGARETQYF.

Turning to this clone: The read ends 3 residues shy of where the CDR3 ends; the end is completed using the germline J gene. The chain carries TRBV20-1 and TRBJ1-3; D remains unclear. This CDR3 comprises 15 residues. The germline CDR1 and CDR2 sequences are DFQATT and SNEGSKA (reference sequence). V shed 6 bases and J shed 0 bases, with 15 bases lying between them. The chain's CDR3 is CSARKSHGSGNTIYF. CDR3 DNA (partial): TGCAGTGCGAGAAAGTCCCACGGCTCTGGAAACACC.

The DNA read from the CDR3 is TGTGCCAGCTCACCACCGAGACAGGGCCTAAGCAATCAGCCC. Protein sequence: CASSPPRQGLSNQP. The complete CDR3 sequence is CASSPPRQGLSNQPQHF. This chain connects TRBV18 to TRBJ1-5, with 7 bases matching TRBD1. Sequencing ends 3 residues short of the CDR3 end; the germline J gene provides the rest. V lost 0 bases and J lost 1; bases outside the gene matches: 6. CDR1 and CDR2 from the germline V gene are KGHSH and LQKENI. The CDR3 is 17 amino acids.

CDR3 bases read: TGCAGTGCTAGAGATGGATCGGGGGGGTCCCCAGATACG. Translating gives CSARDGSGGSPDT. The whole CDR3 reads CSARDGSGGSPDTQYF. The chain uses TRBV20-1 and TRBJ2-3, with 8 bases identical to TRBD2. The sequence runs out 3 residues before the end of the CDR3; the remainder is reconstructed from the germline J gene. Germline assignment: CDR1 DFQATT and CDR2 SNEGSKA (reference sequence). The CDR3 is 16 amino acids. The trim removed 0 bases at V and 4 bases at J, leaving 9 bases unmatched.

As regards this clone: The read ends 3 residues early relative to the CDR3; the germline J gene fills the gap. V and J are TRBV2 and TRBJ1-1; D might be TRBD1 (5 bases). Trimming pared 4 bases from V and 4 bases from J, leaving 19 bases between. Germline V gene lookup returns CDR1 SNHLY and CDR2 FYNNEI. There are 16 residues in the CDR3. The part of the CDR3 DNA that was read is TGTGCCAGCAGTGGAGAATCAGGGTTTGTAGGCACTGAA. This translates into CASSGESGFVGTE. The full CDR3 sequence reads CASSGESGFVGTEAFF.

Remarks on this clone: The read gets to within 3 residues of the CDR3 end, and the germline J gene fills in the rest. The chain carries TRBV5-6 and TRBJ1-2, with TRBD1 as a possible D gene (6 bases). The V end lost 1 base, the J end lost 4 bases, and 11 bases lay between the germline ends. Germline loops: CDR1 SGHDT, CDR2 YYEEEE. CDR3 length: 14 residues. The CDR3 bases that were read are TGTGCCAGCAGCTTGTCCCCAGGGGTCTATGGC. Residues: CASSLSPGVYG. The whole CDR3 region reads CASSLSPGVYGYTF.

Concerning this clone itself: The sequenced fragment ends 3 residues before the CDR3 boundary, so the rest is inferred from the germline J gene. The chain couples TRBV20-1 to TRBJ1-2; a weak D match, TRBD1 (5 bases). With 3 bases removed from V and 4 bases from J, the gap between germline ends came to 9 bases. CDR3 size: 12 residues. Germline-derived CDR1 and CDR2 are DFQATT and SNEGSKA (reference sequence). CDR3 DNA (partial): TGCAGTGCTAGTATCGACAGCTATGGC. Its protein is CSASIDSYG. The whole CDR3 sequence reads CSASIDSYGYTF.

A remark on this clone: The CDR3 goes on 3 residues after the read ends, and that part is filled in from the germline J gene. The gene calls are TRBV6-2 or TRBV6-3 and TRBJ1-2; 8 nucleotides agree with TRBD1. The CDR3 covers 16 residues. The V gene's germline CDR1 is MNHEY and CDR2 SVGEGT. The CDR3 reads CASSQPRTGRMGEYTF. Partial CDR3 DNA: TGTGCCAGCAGCCAACCGAGGACAGGGCGAATGGGAGAG.

The CDR3 is CASSLQGAHTGELFF. CDR3 DNA (partial): TGTGCCAGCAGTCTTCAGGGGGCCCACACCGGGGAG. The V and J genes are TRBV14 and TRBJ2-2, with 8 bases aligning to TRBD1. The DNA ends 3 residues before the CDR3 does, and the rest of the CDR3 is filled in from the germline J gene. Germline values: CDR1 SGHDN, CDR2 FVKESK. The CDR3 spans 15 residues. V gave up 6 bases and J gave up 3 bases; unmatched junction bases: 6.

As concerns this clone: The CDR3 goes on 3 residues after the read ends, and that part is filled in from the germline J gene. This chain uses TRBV20-1 with TRBJ2-5, with 9 positions matching TRBD2. The J segment lost 1 base and the V segment lost 5 bases, leaving 17 bases of the junction unmatched. The CDR3 runs to 18 residues. Germline V gene sequence: CDR1 DFQATT, CDR2 SNEGSKA (reference sequence). The CDR3 reads CSASQSGGLRLVQETQYF. Partial CDR3 DNA: TGCAGTGCTTCCCAAAGCGGGGGGCTTCGGTTGGTCCAAGAGACC.

Notes on this clone: The CDR3 end lies 3 residues beyond the end of the read and is filled in from the germline J gene. This rearrangement joins TRBV5-1 to TRBJ2-3; TRBD1 matches at 7 bases. Germline values: CDR1 SGHRS, CDR2 YFSETQ. The trim removed 10 bases at V and 2 bases at J, leaving 7 bases unmatched. The CDR3 consists of 13 residues. The chain's CDR3 is CAAGGTFTDTQYF. CDR3 DNA, as far as it was read: TGCGCCGCAGGGGGAACCTTCACAGATACG.

Details on this clone: The read finishes 3 residues shy of the CDR3 end, and the germline J gene is used to complete it. V and J are TRBV13 and TRBJ2-1; 15 bases fit TRBD2. V was clipped by 5 bases and J by 5 bases; unmatched bases: 4. The V gene's germline CDR1 is PRHDT and CDR2 FYEKMQ (reference sequence). This CDR3 spans 16 amino acids. CDR3 DNA, as far as it was read: TGTGCCAGCAGCAAGGGACTAGCGGGGGGTAACAATGAG. This encodes CASSKGLAGGNNE. The CDR3 reads in full as CASSKGLAGGNNEQFF.